The next 7 T cell receptor beta chains were all read from a single sample in a study of CD8+ T cells in alopecia areata. Reverse transcribed after extraction, RNA yielded cDNA as the sequencing template. This table comes from immunoSEQ multiplex PCR, and its TCRdb copy is limited to in-frame clones, with some not included. The table has about 140,000 clones, 65% to 90% seen once. Treatment meaning: oral pan-JAK inhibitor, 5-10 mg twice daily. This specimen consisted of CD8+ T cells sorted from blood, obtained at week 4, from a patient treated with tofacitinib. These receptors were obtained from a human donor with alopecia areata.

The rearrangement joins TRBV5-4 to TRBJ2-3; the D is unclear. The CDR3 extends over 16 amino acids. The V end was cut by 3 bases, the J end by 0 bases, with 14 bases between. Germline assignment: CDR1 SGHNT and CDR2 YYREEE (reference sequence). CDR3 coding DNA: TGTGCCAGCAGCTCACCCTGGAGCGACAGCACAGATACGCAGTATTTT. Encoded protein: CASSSPWSDSTDTQYF.

The J gene is TRBJ2-5, the V gene TRBV29-1; 11 bases map to TRBD2. The V segment lost 1 base and the J segment 4 bases; nucleotides outside the gene matches: 14. Germline V lookup: CDR1 SQVTM, CDR2 ANQGSEA. The CDR3 extends over 18 amino acids. CDR3 DNA: TGCAGCGTTGAAGGGTTAGCGGGGGGGAGAATCCCCAGAGAGACCCAGTACTTC. Amino acid sequence: CSVEGLAGGRIPRETQYF.

The chain recombines TRBV7-2 with TRBJ2-3; TRBD1 might be the D (6 bases). V lost 1 base, J lost 6 bases, and 8 bases lay in between. There are 13 residues in the CDR3. Germline lookup yields CDR1 SGHTA and CDR2 FQGNSA. The DNA of the CDR3 is TGTGCCAGCAGCTTAGTTGGGGGCGATACGCAGTATTTT. Translating gives CASSLVGGDTQYF.

The chain joins TRBV27 to TRBJ2-7; no clear D gene. Germline V CDR1 and CDR2: MNHEY, SMNVEV (reference sequence). This CDR3 has 14 amino acids. The V end was cut by 1 base, the J end by 7 bases, with 14 bases between. The CDR3 nucleotides are TGTGCCAGCAGTTTATTGGGTAGTAGAGGAGAGCAGTACTTC. It encodes CASSLLGSRGEQYF.

This chain links TRBV7-9 with TRBJ2-5, with D perhaps matching TRBD1 or TRBD2 (5 bases each). The CDR3 is 15 residues long. Germline V CDR1 and CDR2: SEHNR, FQNEAQ (reference sequence). V dropped 3 bases and J dropped 5 bases, with 16 bases sitting between them. The CDR3 protein is CASSFSEGRSETQYF. Written as DNA, the CDR3 is TGTGCCAGCAGCTTTTCCGAGGGGCGGTCGGAGACCCAGTACTTC.

The CDR3 coding sequence is TGCAGCGTTGAATTGATTTGGACAGAGAGCACAGATACGCAGTATTTT. Translation gives CSVELIWTESTDTQYF. V usage is TRBV29-1 and J usage is TRBJ2-3, with TRBD1 as a possible D gene (6 bases). This CDR3 is 16 amino acids long. Between the trimmed V and J ends, which lost 2 bases and 0 bases, there was a span of 15 bases. Germline V gene sequence: CDR1 SQVTM, CDR2 ANQGSEA.

V is TRBV13 and J is TRBJ2-5; D is unclear. Trimming left V 4 bases short and J 2 bases short, with 5 bases between. Germline loops: CDR1 PRHDT, CDR2 FYEKMQ (reference sequence). The CDR3 spans 12 residues. The CDR3 is CASSSAQETQYF. The CDR3 coding sequence is TGTGCCAGCAGCTCGGCTCAAGAGACCCAGTACTTC.